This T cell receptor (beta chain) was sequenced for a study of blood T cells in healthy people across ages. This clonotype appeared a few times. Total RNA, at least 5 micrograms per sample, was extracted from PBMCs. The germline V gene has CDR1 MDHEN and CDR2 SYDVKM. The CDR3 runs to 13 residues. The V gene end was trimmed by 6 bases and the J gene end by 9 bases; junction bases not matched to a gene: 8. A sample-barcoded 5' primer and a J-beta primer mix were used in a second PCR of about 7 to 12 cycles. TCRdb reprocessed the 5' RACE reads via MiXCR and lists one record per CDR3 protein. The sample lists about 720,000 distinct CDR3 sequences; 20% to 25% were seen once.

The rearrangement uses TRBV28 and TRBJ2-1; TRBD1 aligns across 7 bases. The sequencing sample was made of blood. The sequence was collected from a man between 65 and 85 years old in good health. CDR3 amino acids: CASRQTGDLEQFF. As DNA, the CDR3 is TGTGCCAGCAGGCAAACAGGGGATCTTGAGCAGTTCTTC.